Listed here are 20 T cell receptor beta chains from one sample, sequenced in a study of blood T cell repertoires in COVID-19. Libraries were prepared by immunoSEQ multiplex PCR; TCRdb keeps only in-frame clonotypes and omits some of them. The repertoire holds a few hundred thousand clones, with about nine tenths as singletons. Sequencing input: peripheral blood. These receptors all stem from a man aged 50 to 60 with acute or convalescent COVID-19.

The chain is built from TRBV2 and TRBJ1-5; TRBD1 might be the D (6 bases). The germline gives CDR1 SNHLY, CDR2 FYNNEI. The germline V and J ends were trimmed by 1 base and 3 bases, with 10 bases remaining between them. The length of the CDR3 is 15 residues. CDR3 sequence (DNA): TGTGCCAGCAGTGAAGAGTCAGGGGTCAATCAGCCCCAGCATTTT. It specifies CASSEESGVNQPQHF.

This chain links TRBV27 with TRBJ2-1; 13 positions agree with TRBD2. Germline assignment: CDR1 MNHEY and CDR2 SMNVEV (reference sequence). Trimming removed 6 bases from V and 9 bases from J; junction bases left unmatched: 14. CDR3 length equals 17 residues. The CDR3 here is CASSQRRTSGGAGEQFF. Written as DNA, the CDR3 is TGTGCCAGCAGCCAGAGGCGCACTAGCGGGGGGGCTGGTGAGCAGTTCTTC.

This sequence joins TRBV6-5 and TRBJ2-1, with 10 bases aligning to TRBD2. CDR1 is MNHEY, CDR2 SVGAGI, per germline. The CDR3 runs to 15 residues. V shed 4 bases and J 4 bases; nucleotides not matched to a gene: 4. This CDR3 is CASSLAGGNYNEQFF. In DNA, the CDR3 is TGTGCCAGCAGTTTAGCGGGGGGAAATTACAATGAGCAGTTCTTC.

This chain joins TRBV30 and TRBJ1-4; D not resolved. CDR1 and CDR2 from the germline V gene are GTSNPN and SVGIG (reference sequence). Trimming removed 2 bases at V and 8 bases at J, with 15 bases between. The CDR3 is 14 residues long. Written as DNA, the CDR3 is TGTGCCTGGAGTTCACAAACTAAGCGAGAAAAACTGTTTTTT. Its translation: CAWSSQTKREKLFF.

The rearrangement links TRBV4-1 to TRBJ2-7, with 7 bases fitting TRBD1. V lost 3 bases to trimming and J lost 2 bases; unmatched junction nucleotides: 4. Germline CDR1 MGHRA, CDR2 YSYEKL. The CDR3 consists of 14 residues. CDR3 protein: CASSQQGQAYEQYF. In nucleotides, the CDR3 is TGCGCCAGCAGCCAGCAAGGACAGGCCTACGAGCAGTACTTC.

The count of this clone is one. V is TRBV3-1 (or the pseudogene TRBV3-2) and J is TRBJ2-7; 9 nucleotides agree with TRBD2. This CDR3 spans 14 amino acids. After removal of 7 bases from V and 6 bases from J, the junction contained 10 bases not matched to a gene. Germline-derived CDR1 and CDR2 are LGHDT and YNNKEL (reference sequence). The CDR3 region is CASTLGFSGGEQYF. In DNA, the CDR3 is TGTGCCAGCACCCTAGGGTTTAGCGGGGGCGAGCAGTACTTC.

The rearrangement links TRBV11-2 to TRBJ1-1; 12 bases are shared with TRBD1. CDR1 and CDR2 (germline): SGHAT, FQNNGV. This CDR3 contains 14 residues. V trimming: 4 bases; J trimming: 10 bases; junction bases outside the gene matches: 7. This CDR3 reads CASSWDRGPYAAFF. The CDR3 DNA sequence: TGTGCCAGCAGCTGGGACAGGGGGCCCTATGCAGCTTTCTTT. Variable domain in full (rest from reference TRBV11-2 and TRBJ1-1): EAGVAQSPRYKIIEKRQSVAFWCNPISGHATLYWYQQILGQGPKLLIQFQNNGVVDDSQLPKDRFSAERLKGVDSTLKIQPAKLEDSAVYLCASSWDRGPYAAFFGQGTRLTVV.

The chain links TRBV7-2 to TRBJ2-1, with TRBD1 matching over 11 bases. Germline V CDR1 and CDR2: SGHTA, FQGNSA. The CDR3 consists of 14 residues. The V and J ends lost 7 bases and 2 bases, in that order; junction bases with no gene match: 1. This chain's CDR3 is CASTGQGAYNEQFF. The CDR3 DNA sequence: TGTGCCAGCACGGGACAGGGGGCCTACAATGAGCAGTTCTTC.

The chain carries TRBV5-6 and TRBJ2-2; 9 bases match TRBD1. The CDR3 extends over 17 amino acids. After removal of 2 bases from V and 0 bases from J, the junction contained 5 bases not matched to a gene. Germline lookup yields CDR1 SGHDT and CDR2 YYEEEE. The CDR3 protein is CASSFGQGSANTGELFF. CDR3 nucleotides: TGTGCCAGCAGCTTTGGACAGGGGAGCGCGAACACCGGGGAGCTGTTTTTT.

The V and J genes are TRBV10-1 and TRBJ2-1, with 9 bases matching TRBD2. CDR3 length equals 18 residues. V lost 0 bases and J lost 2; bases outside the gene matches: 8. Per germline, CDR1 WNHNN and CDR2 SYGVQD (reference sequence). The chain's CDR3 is CASSESIQRGETYNEQFF. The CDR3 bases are TGCGCCAGCAGTGAGTCGATCCAGCGGGGGGAGACCTACAATGAGCAGTTCTTC.

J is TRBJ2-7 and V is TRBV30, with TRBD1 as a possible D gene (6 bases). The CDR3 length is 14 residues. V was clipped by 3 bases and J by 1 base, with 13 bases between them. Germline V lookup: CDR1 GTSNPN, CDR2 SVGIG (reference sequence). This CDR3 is CAWRAGDSSYEQYF. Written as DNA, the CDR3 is TGTGCCTGGAGAGCAGGGGATTCTTCCTACGAGCAGTACTTC.

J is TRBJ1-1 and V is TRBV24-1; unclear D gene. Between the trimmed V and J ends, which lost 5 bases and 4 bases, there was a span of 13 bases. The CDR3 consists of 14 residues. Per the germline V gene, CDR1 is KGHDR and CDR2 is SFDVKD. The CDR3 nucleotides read TGTGCCACCAGTGGCCTGATTGAGGGCACTGAAGCTTTCTTT. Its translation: CATSGLIEGTEAFF.

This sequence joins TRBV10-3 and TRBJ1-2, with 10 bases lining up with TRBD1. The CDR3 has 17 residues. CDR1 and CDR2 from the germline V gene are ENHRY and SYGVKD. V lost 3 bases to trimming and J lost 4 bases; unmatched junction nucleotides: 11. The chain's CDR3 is CAISDSGTGEGGYGYTF. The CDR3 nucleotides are TGTGCCATCAGTGACTCCGGGACAGGGGAGGGGGGCTATGGCTACACCTTC.

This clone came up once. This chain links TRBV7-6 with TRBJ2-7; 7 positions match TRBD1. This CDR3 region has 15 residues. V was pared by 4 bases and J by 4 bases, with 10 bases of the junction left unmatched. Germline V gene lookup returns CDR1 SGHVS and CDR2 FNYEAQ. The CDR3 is CASSSQGSHGYEQYF. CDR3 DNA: TGTGCCAGCAGCTCACAGGGGTCCCATGGATACGAGCAGTACTTC.

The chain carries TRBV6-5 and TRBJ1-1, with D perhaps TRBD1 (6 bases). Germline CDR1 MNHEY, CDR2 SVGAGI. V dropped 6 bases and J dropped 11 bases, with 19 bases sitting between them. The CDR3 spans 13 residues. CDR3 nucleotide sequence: TGTGCCAGCAGACCTGACAGGTGGAGAATGGCTTTCTTT. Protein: CASRPDRWRMAFF.

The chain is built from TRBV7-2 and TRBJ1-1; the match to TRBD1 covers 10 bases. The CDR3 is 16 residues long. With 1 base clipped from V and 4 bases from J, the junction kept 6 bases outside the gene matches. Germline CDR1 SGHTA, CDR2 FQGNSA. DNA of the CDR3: TGTGCCAGCAGCTTAGAGGACAGGGGGGTAGGCACTGAAGCTTTCTTT. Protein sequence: CASSLEDRGVGTEAFF.

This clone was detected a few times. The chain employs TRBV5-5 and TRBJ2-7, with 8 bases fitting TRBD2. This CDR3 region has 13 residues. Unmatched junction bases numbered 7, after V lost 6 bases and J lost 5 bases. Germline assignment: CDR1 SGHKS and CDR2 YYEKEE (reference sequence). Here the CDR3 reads CASTPGGADEQYF. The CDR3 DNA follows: TGTGCCAGCACTCCGGGGGGGGCCGACGAGCAGTACTTC.

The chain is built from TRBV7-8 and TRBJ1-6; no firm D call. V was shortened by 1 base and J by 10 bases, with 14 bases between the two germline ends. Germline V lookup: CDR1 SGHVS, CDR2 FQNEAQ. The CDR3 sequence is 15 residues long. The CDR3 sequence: CASSLGATLGSPLHF. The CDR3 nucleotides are TGTGCCAGCAGCTTAGGCGCGACACTAGGGTCACCCCTCCACTTT.

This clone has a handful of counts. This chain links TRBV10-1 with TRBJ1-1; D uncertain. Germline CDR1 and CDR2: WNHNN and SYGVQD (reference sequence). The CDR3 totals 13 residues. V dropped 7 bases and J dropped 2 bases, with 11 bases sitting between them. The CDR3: CASTVGPNTEAFF. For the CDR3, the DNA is TGCGCCAGCACTGTGGGCCCCAACACTGAAGCTTTCTTT.

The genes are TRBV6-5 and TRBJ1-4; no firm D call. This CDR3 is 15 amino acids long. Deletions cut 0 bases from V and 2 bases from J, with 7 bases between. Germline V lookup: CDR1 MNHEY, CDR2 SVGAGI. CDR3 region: CASSYSSQTNEKLFF. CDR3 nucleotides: TGTGCCAGCAGTTACTCTTCGCAGACTAATGAAAAACTGTTTTTT.